This T cell receptor (beta chain) comes out of a study of post-analysis software for immune sequencing data. Whole-study context: Relapsing-remitting, secondary progressive and progressive-relapsing multiple sclerosis courses were included.

Tagging with unique molecular identifiers was a feature of the TCR beta cDNA libraries. From around 0.96 to 9.9 million T cells, about 500,000 cDNA molecules were obtained. In TCRdb, the PCR reads were re-called with MiXCR into one record per CDR3 protein. The table shows approximately 250,000 distinct CDR3 sequences, with 36% occurring only once. This clonotype was picked up many times. What it recognizes is unknown. General study findings and limits: When compared against controls, multiple sclerosis patients showed significantly lower normalized Chao1 diversity. When patients were compared with controls, about 5 TRBV segments were more frequent, TRBV5-6, TRBV5-1 and TRBV20-1 among them.

The germline gives CDR1 SGDLS, CDR2 YYNGEE. V dropped 4 bases and J dropped 3 bases, with 12 bases sitting between them. The CDR3 totals 14 residues. The origin of this receptor is a girl between 5 and 17 years old with multiple sclerosis. Sequencing was performed on blood. The gene calls are TRBV9 and TRBJ2-3; D perhaps matches TRBD2 (6 bases). The CDR3 loop reads CASSPQLATDTQYF. In DNA form, the CDR3 reads TGTGCCAGCAGCCCGCAACTAGCAACAGATACGCAGTATTTT.